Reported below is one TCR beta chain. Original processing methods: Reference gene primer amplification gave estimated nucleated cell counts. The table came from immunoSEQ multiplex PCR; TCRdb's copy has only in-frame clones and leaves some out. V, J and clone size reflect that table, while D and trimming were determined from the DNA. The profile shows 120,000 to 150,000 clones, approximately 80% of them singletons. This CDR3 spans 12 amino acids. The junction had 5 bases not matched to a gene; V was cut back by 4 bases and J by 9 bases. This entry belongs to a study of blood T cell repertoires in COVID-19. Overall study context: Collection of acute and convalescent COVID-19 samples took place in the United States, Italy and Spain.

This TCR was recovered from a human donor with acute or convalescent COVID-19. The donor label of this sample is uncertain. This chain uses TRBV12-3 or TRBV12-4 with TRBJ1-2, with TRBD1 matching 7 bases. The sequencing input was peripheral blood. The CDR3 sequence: CASSSRDSRYTF. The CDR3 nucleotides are TGTGCCAGCAGTTCCCGGGACAGCCGCTACACCTTC.